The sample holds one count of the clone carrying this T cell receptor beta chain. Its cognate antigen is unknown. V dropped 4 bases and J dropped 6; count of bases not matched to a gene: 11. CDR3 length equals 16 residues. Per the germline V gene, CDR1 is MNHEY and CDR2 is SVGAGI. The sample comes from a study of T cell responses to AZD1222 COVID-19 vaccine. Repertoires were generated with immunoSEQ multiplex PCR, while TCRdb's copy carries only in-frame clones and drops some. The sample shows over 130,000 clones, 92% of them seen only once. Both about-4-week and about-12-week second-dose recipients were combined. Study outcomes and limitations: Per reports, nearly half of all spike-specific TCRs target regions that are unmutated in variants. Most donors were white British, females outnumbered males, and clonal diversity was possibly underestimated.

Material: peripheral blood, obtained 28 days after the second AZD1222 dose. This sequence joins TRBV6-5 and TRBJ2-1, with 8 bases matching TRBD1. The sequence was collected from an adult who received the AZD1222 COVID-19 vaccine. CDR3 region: CASSFHDRGYFNEQFF. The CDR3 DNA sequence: TGTGCCAGCAGTTTTCACGACAGGGGATATTTCAATGAGCAGTTCTTC.